Sequencing of this TCR beta chain was carried out in a study of blood T cell repertoires in COVID-19. Overall study context: Samples representing acute and convalescent COVID-19 were sourced from the United States, Italy and Spain. The cDNA or gDNA used as material had been derived from T cells, B-cell-depleted T cells, or PBMCs.

From germline, CDR1 is SGHTA and CDR2 FQGNSA. The trim removed 2 bases at V and 6 bases at J, leaving 6 bases unmatched. This CDR3 spans 15 amino acids. Original handling: Estimated nucleated cell counts came from reference gene primer amplification. Assay used: immunoSEQ multiplex PCR; TCRdb lists only in-frame clones, some missing. V and J calls and clone size are those listed in that table; D and trimming were worked out from the DNA. Among some 150,000 clones, about 90% were seen once, and the ten largest hold under 0.6%. The chain has TRBV7-2 and TRBJ2-1; the match to TRBD2 covers 8 bases. Sequencing was performed on peripheral blood. The TCR originated in a man aged 50-59 years with acute or convalescent COVID-19. CDR3 coding DNA: TGTGCCAGCAGCTTAAAATCCCTAGCGGGCAATGAGCAGTTCTTC. This translates into CASSLKSLAGNEQFF.